This T cell receptor beta chain was identified during a study of blood T cell repertoires in COVID-19. Study in general: The origin of the acute and convalescent COVID-19 samples was the United States, Italy and Spain.

All recovered Cohort 3 donors got two negative PCRs, got clearance, or saw symptom resolution. Profiled with immunoSEQ multiplex PCR; TCRdb holds only in-frame clones, not every one. The table records more than 350,000 clones, 80% to 90% of them present only once. Germline CDR1 LGHDT, CDR2 YNNKEL (reference sequence). V gave up 1 base and J gave up 2 bases, with 11 bases separating them. This CDR3 is built from 16 residues. This chain joins TRBV3-1 (or the pseudogene TRBV3-2) and TRBJ1-4; D call uncertain. Source material: PBMCs or T cells enriched from blood (not recorded which). This clonotype was sampled from a man aged 18 to 30 who had recovered from COVID-19. The DNA of the CDR3 is TGTGCCAGCAGCCAAGTTCTGGGCGCCACTAATGAAAAACTGTTTTTT. Its translation: CASSQVLGATNEKLFF.